Below are 18 T cell receptor beta chains sequenced from a single sample in a study of molecular identifiers for immune sequencing clone quantification. Each CDR3 protein is one row after TCRdb ran MiXCR on the PCR reads. The table lists 85,000 to 90,000 distinct CDR3 sequences, around a fifth of them singletons. Sequenced input: naive CD8+ T cells from blood, with Jurkat cell RNA spiked in. Subset noted: FACS-sorted CD8+CD4-CCR7+CD45RA+ naive T cells. Receptors originate from a human donor in good health. Some libraries in this study had Jurkat cell RNA spiked in.

As for this clonotype: Just one base apart from a much larger clone, this may be a read error. The chain links TRBV10-3 to TRBJ1-6; D may be TRBD1 (5 bases). CDR1 is ENHRY, CDR2 SYGVKD, per germline. This CDR3 has 17 amino acids. Written as DNA, the CDR3 is TGTGCCATCAGTGAGTCGGGGCAGAGGCGCTATAATTCACCCCCCCACTTT. Translated, it gives CAISESGQRRYNSPPHF.

This clonotype was detected ten times or more. The CDR3 region has the DNA TGCGCCAGCAGTCCAGGACTAGCATCCTACGAGCAGTACTTC. Its translation: CASSPGLASYEQYF. This chain uses TRBV4-1 with TRBJ2-7; 8 bases line up with TRBD2. CDR3 size: 14 residues. Germline values: CDR1 MGHRA, CDR2 YSYEKL. The V and J ends lost 6 bases and 1 base, in that order; junction bases with no gene match: 5.

This clonotype was detected many times. The CDR3, as DNA: TGTGCCAGCAGTTGGGGGGGGGCGCTAAGCACAGATACGCAGTATTTT. Translating it yields CASSWGGALSTDTQYF. The gene calls are TRBV27 and TRBJ2-3; D may be TRBD2 (7 bases). The CDR3 is 16 residues long. Trimming left V 4 bases short and J 0 bases short, with 14 bases between. Germline V gene data show CDR1 as MNHEY and CDR2 as SMNVEV (reference sequence).

This clonotype was observed at least ten times. The CDR3 coding sequence is TGTGCCAGCAGCCCCCGGGAGTCTCCCGAGCAGTACTTC. Translated: CASSPRESPEQYF. The rearrangement uses TRBV7-9 and TRBJ2-7, with D possibly TRBD2 on 6 matching bases. There are 13 residues in the CDR3. Deletions cut 5 bases from V and 6 bases from J, with 14 bases between. CDR1 is SEHNR and CDR2 is FQNEAQ in the germline V gene (reference sequence).

This sequence joins TRBV19 and TRBJ2-2; tentatively, D is TRBD1 (6 bases). The CDR3 length is 15 residues. Germline lookup yields CDR1 LNHDA and CDR2 SQIVND (reference sequence). V gave up 3 bases and J gave up 2 bases, with 10 bases separating them. The CDR3 loop is CASSILTGNTGELFF. DNA of the CDR3: TGTGCCAGTAGTATCCTGACAGGAAACACCGGGGAGCTGTTTTTT.

This clonotype appeared many times. The chain couples TRBV6-6 to TRBJ1-2, with 9 positions matching TRBD1. This CDR3 comprises 14 residues. Looked up from germline, CDR1 is MNHNY and CDR2 is SVGAGI (reference sequence). V shed 2 bases and J 8 bases; nucleotides not matched to a gene: 6. DNA of the CDR3: TGTGCCAGCAGTTACATGGGACAGGGTACCGGCTACACCTTC. It is translated as CASSYMGQGTGYTF.

This clonotype has at least ten counts. This sequence joins TRBV20-1 and TRBJ2-7, with 9 nucleotides matching TRBD2. With V trimmed by 3 bases and J by 2 bases, 11 bases remained unmatched. This CDR3 has 16 amino acids. Germline values: CDR1 DFQATT, CDR2 SNEGSKA (reference sequence). DNA for the CDR3: TGCAGTGCTAGTTTACCTAGCGGGACTGGAACCTACGAGCAGTACTTC. Its protein product is CSASLPSGTGTYEQYF.

As to this clonotype: A read error may be the cause here, since a much bigger clone is one base away. The chain combines TRBV4-3 with TRBJ2-2, with 8 positions matching TRBD2. CDR1 and CDR2 (germline): LGHNA, YSLEER. This CDR3 is 18 amino acids long. CDR3 sequence (DNA): TGCGTCAGCAGCCAAGAAGGGCGCGGGAGGTCGACCACCGGGGAGCTGTTTTTT. Protein sequence: CVSSQEGRGRSTTGELFF.

This clonotype was seen many times. The chain combines TRBV27 with TRBJ2-2; unclear D gene. The CDR3 is made up of 12 amino acids. Trimming pared 8 bases from V and 9 bases from J, leaving 13 bases between. Germline V gives CDR1 MNHEY, CDR2 SMNVEV (reference sequence). The CDR3 DNA reads as TGTGCCAGCGGCGAATTGACCCGGGAGCTGTTTTTT. Its protein is CASGELTRELFF.

Comment on this clonotype: It may be a read error: a sequence one base away is much more abundant. The chain recombines TRBV6-2 or TRBV6-3 with TRBJ2-6, with 7 bases matching TRBD1. CDR3 size: 16 residues. Germline CDR1 reads MNHEY; CDR2 reads SVGEGT. CDR3 amino acids: CAGSSQGYSGANVLTF. The CDR3 nucleotides are TGTGCCGGCAGTTCACAGGGGTACTCTGGGGCCAACGTCCTGACTTTC.

Ten or more counts support this clonotype. V and J are TRBV29-1 and TRBJ2-7, with D perhaps matching TRBD1 or TRBD2 (6 bases each). The CDR3 loop spans 12 amino acids. V lost 4 bases, J lost 4 bases, and 11 bases lay in between. Germline V gene sequence: CDR1 SQVTM, CDR2 ANQGSEA. CDR3 in DNA: TGCAGCGTTGCCGGGGGCGCGTACGAGCAGTACTTC. Amino acids: CSVAGGAYEQYF.

Turning to this clonotype: At one of its ends the junction is not consistent with the germline gene, which may arise from a read error. The chain employs TRBV7-6 and TRBJ2-4; 8 positions agree with TRBD1. CDR1 and CDR2 (germline): SGHVS, FNYEAQ. CDR3 length: 16 residues. The CDR3 DNA is TGTGCCAGCAGTTCCGGGACAGGCCCAGCCAAAAACCTTCAGTACTTC. Translating gives CASSSGTGPAKNLQYF.

This clonotype was seen many times. The J gene is TRBJ2-2, the V gene TRBV7-9; D gene ambiguous. The length of the CDR3 is 13 residues. Germline CDR1 and CDR2: SEHNR and FQNEAQ (reference sequence). Trimming took 8 bases from V and 0 from J, leaving 7 bases between them. CDR3 DNA sequence: TGTGCCAGCTATTCGGCGAACACCGGGGAGCTGTTTTTT. Protein sequence: CASYSANTGELFF.

This clonotype was seen many times. V usage is TRBV6-2 or TRBV6-3 and J usage is TRBJ1-5, with 9 bases that match TRBD1. Germline CDR1 reads MNHEY; CDR2 reads SVGEGT. With V trimmed by 7 bases and J by 6 bases, 10 bases remained unmatched. The CDR3 spans 15 residues. CDR3 in DNA: TGTGCCAGCACCGAGACAGGGACAGGGTTTCAGCCCCAGCATTTT. Protein sequence: CASTETGTGFQPQHF.

The table lists this clonotype with many counts. V gene TRBV6-2 or TRBV6-3 combines with J gene TRBJ1-1; no clear D gene. Germline lookup yields CDR1 MNHEY and CDR2 SVGEGT. Trimming left V 5 bases short and J 0 bases short, with 10 bases between. The CDR3 runs to 14 residues. The CDR3 DNA is TGTGCCAGCAGTAACGCACGGCTGAACACTGAAGCTTTCTTT. Its protein is CASSNARLNTEAFF.

This clonotype was seen many times. The chain employs TRBV4-1 and TRBJ2-7; the match to TRBD1 covers 8 bases. The ends lost 0 bases at V and 3 bases at J; junction bases unmatched: 4. The CDR3 is made up of 15 amino acids. The germline CDR1 and CDR2 sequences are MGHRA and YSYEKL. The DNA of the CDR3 is TGCGCCAGCAGCCAAGAGGACAGGGCCGGCTACGAGCAGTACTTC. This gives the protein CASSQEDRAGYEQYF.

This clonotype was recorded only once. The gene calls are TRBV11-2 and TRBJ2-3; 13 nucleotides agree with TRBD2. Germline loops: CDR1 SGHAT, CDR2 FQNNGV. J was trimmed by 0 bases and V by 5 bases; bases with no gene match: 2. The CDR3 runs 16 residues. This chain's CDR3 is CASSLGLAGSTDTQYF. Here the CDR3 DNA reads TGTGCCAGCAGCCTGGGACTAGCGGGGAGCACAGATACGCAGTATTTT.

This clonotype was picked up many times. This sequence joins TRBV7-2 and TRBJ2-5; tentative D call: TRBD2 (6 bases). Germline V lookup: CDR1 SGHTA, CDR2 FQGNSA. CDR3 length equals 15 residues. V was shortened by 5 bases and J by 5 bases, with 18 bases between the two germline ends. CDR3 loop: CASSPGTSSVETQYF. Written as DNA, the CDR3 is TGTGCCAGCAGCCCCGGTACTAGCAGTGTGGAGACCCAGTACTTC.